These 32 T cell receptor beta chains came from one sample sequenced in a study of shared clonotypes between healthy human individuals. The repertoire was sequenced with immunoSEQ multiplex PCR; TCRdb's copy has only in-frame clones and lacks some. The sample includes 800,000 or so clones, around 96% of them seen just once. CD45RO-negative, CCR7-selected cells formed the naive CD8 fraction, which excluded terminally differentiated effector memory CD45RA+ cells. Sequencing was done on a sample of naive CD8+ T cells sorted from blood. These receptors all come from a man aged 30 to 39 in good health.

The rearrangement links TRBV5-1 to TRBJ2-2; TRBD1 aligns across 9 bases. Per germline, CDR1 SGHRS and CDR2 YFSETQ. The V gene end was trimmed by 3 bases and the J gene end by 7 bases; junction bases not matched to a gene: 4. The CDR3 has 14 amino acids. The CDR3 here is CASSWTGVGGELFF. CDR3 in DNA: TGCGCCAGCAGCTGGACAGGGGTCGGCGGGGAGCTGTTTTTT.

This chain uses TRBV29-1 with TRBJ1-2; D unresolved. The V end lost 7 bases, the J end lost 3 bases, and 24 bases lay between the germline ends. The V gene's germline CDR1 is SQVTM and CDR2 ANQGSEA. The CDR3 runs to 16 residues. As DNA, the CDR3 is TGCAGCGGAGACTGGATTCATCCACCCTCATACTATGGCTACACCTTC. Translated, it gives CSGDWIHPPSYYGYTF.

The chain combines TRBV7-9 with TRBJ2-1; 8 bases match TRBD1. Germline V gives CDR1 SEHNR, CDR2 FQNEAQ (reference sequence). V shed 6 bases and J 12 bases; nucleotides not matched to a gene: 10. This CDR3 is 13 amino acids long. CDR3 nucleotides: TGTGCCAGCAGTCTCAAAGGACAGGGAGGGCAGTTCTTC. Translated, it gives CASSLKGQGGQFF.

This chain joins TRBV19 and TRBJ2-1, with TRBD1 as a possible D gene (5 bases). Deletions cut 0 bases from V and 2 bases from J, with 11 bases between. CDR3 size: 16 residues. Per germline, CDR1 LNHDA and CDR2 SQIVND (reference sequence). The CDR3 DNA sequence: TGTGCCAGTAGTATAGAAGGGGCGACGACCTACAATGAGCAGTTCTTC. Encoded protein: CASSIEGATTYNEQFF.

The CDR3: CASSLSGGQSYNEQFF. CDR3 in DNA: TGTGCCAGCAGCTTATCGGGCGGGCAATCCTACAATGAGCAGTTCTTC. The chain has TRBV7-3 and TRBJ2-1; a weak D match, TRBD2 (5 bases). The CDR3 is 16 amino acids. The V end was cut by 2 bases, the J end by 1 base, with 12 bases between. The germline V gene encodes CDR1 SGHTA and CDR2 FQGTGA.

The chain links TRBV28 to TRBJ2-7; 9 bases align to TRBD1. Germline lookup yields CDR1 MDHEN and CDR2 SYDVKM. V lost 5 bases to trimming and J lost 5 bases; unmatched junction nucleotides: 7. This CDR3 has 14 amino acids. The CDR3 coding sequence is TGTGCCAGCAGTCGGGACAGGGAAAGGGACGAGCAGTACTTC. Amino acids: CASSRDRERDEQYF.

J is TRBJ1-1 and V is TRBV5-5, with 9 bases identical to TRBD1. Germline values: CDR1 SGHKS, CDR2 YYEKEE (reference sequence). CDR3 length equals 16 residues. Trimming removed 0 bases from V and 4 bases from J; junction bases left unmatched: 7. The CDR3 DNA follows: TGTGCCAGCAGCTTGGCCGGGACAGGGATCAGCACTGAAGCTTTCTTT. Its protein product is CASSLAGTGISTEAFF.

The genes are TRBV5-1 and TRBJ2-2; 15 nucleotides align to TRBD2. The CDR3 is 18 amino acids. The V gene end was trimmed by 4 bases and the J gene end by 6 bases; junction bases not matched to a gene: 10. Germline-derived CDR1 and CDR2 are SGHRS and YFSETQ. The CDR3 DNA reads as TGCGCCAGCAGCGCCGGGACTAGCGGGAGGATATCGGCCGGGGAGCTGTTTTTT. Amino acid sequence: CASSAGTSGRISAGELFF.

This sequence joins TRBV9 and TRBJ2-7; 8 nucleotides line up with TRBD1. CDR1 SGDLS and CDR2 YYNGEE come from the germline V gene. V shed 4 bases and J 4 bases; nucleotides not matched to a gene: 10. This CDR3 spans 15 amino acids. The CDR3 here is CASSLGQGTLYEQYF. DNA for the CDR3: TGTGCCAGCAGCCTAGGACAGGGAACACTATACGAGCAGTACTTC.

The chain uses TRBV6-4 and TRBJ2-1; D not certain. Germline V lookup: CDR1 MRHNA, CDR2 SNTAGT. This CDR3 spans 13 amino acids. Deletions cut 2 bases from V and 4 bases from J, with 6 bases between. CDR3 protein: CASSDTEYNEQFF. CDR3 DNA: TGTGCCAGCAGTGACACAGAGTACAATGAGCAGTTCTTC.

The chain uses TRBV7-9 and TRBJ2-7, with D tentatively TRBD1 or TRBD2 (5 bases each). Germline CDR1 is SEHNR and CDR2 is FQNEAQ (reference sequence). The CDR3 consists of 15 residues. Trimming left V 5 bases short and J 3 bases short, with 17 bases between. CDR3 protein: CASSLSAGTHYEQYF. The CDR3 region has the DNA TGTGCCAGCAGCCTATCCGCAGGGACCCACTACGAGCAGTACTTC.

The chain combines TRBV7-9 with TRBJ2-7, with 9 bases matching TRBD1. CDR1 is SEHNR and CDR2 is FQNEAQ in the germline V gene (reference sequence). This CDR3 has 16 amino acids. After removal of 6 bases from V and 9 bases from J, the junction contained 18 bases not matched to a gene. CDR3 loop: CASSGTGSEPPFVQYF. CDR3 in DNA: TGTGCCAGCAGTGGGACAGGGTCGGAACCTCCTTTCGTGCAGTACTTC.

V and J are TRBV13 and TRBJ2-7; D gene unclear. The CDR3 is 13 residues long. V was cut by 1 base and J by 2 bases, with 6 bases left in between. The germline V gene encodes CDR1 PRHDT and CDR2 FYEKMQ (reference sequence). CDR3 in amino acids: CASSLDSPYEQYF. The CDR3 DNA reads as TGTGCCAGCAGCTTAGACAGCCCCTACGAGCAGTACTTC.

The CDR3 bases are TGTGCCATCAGTGAGCCGACGGGGACTGGATTGGATACGCAGTATTTT. Amino acid sequence: CAISEPTGTGLDTQYF. This chain connects TRBV10-3 to TRBJ2-3; TRBD2 is a possible D gene (6 bases). V gave up 2 bases and J gave up 6 bases, with 18 bases separating them. The CDR3 length is 16 residues. From germline, CDR1 is ENHRY and CDR2 SYGVKD.

The chain has TRBV9 and TRBJ1-3; D gene unclear. Trimming removed 3 bases from V and 4 bases from J, with 17 bases in between. There are 16 residues in the CDR3. Looked up from germline, CDR1 is SGDLS and CDR2 is YYNGEE. The CDR3 DNA reads as TGTGCCAGCAGCGAACGACCGGTGGATTTGGGAAACACCATATATTTT. Protein sequence: CASSERPVDLGNTIYF.

The chain joins TRBV7-9 to TRBJ1-1, with 10 nucleotides matching TRBD1. In germline, CDR1 is SEHNR, CDR2 FQNEAQ (reference sequence). V was pared by 5 bases and J by 3 bases, with 9 bases of the junction left unmatched. The CDR3 covers 16 residues. The DNA for the CDR3 is TGTGCCAGCAGCCCCAAGGACAGGGGGAGGGACACTGAAGCTTTCTTT. It translates to CASSPKDRGRDTEAFF.

The chain recombines TRBV13 with TRBJ2-2; D is perhaps TRBD2 (5 bases). Looked up from germline, CDR1 is PRHDT and CDR2 is FYEKMQ (reference sequence). Trimming took off 6 bases at V and 0 bases at J, with 11 bases between the two ends. CDR3 size: 15 residues. As DNA, the CDR3 is TGTGCCAGCAGTTCGTGGACTCCGAACACCGGGGAGCTGTTTTTT. Translating gives CASSSWTPNTGELFF.

V and J are TRBV10-3 and TRBJ2-7, with D hard to call. Germline V lookup: CDR1 ENHRY, CDR2 SYGVKD. The CDR3 runs to 16 residues. V lost 0 bases and J lost 2, with 14 bases in between. Here the CDR3 DNA reads TGTGCCATCAGTGAGTCTAGCCTCTCTTATGCCTACGAGCAGTACTTC. Translating gives CAISESSLSYAYEQYF.

This chain uses TRBV7-9 with TRBJ2-7; the D gene is possibly TRBD1 (6 bases). V was shortened by 5 bases and J by 3 bases, with 14 bases between the two germline ends. Germline V gene sequence: CDR1 SEHNR, CDR2 FQNEAQ (reference sequence). This CDR3 has 14 residues. CDR3 in amino acids: CASSVSGTNYEQYF. CDR3 nucleotide sequence: TGTGCCAGCAGCGTTTCCGGGACAAACTACGAGCAGTACTTC.

This rearrangement joins TRBV7-9 to TRBJ2-5; D remains ambiguous. Trimming shortened V by 5 bases and J by 0 bases, and 13 bases separated the two germline ends. Germline V gene sequence: CDR1 SEHNR, CDR2 FQNEAQ (reference sequence). This CDR3 comprises 15 residues. The CDR3 spells CASSPPIRDQETQYF. In nucleotides, the CDR3 is TGTGCCAGCAGCCCCCCTATAAGGGACCAAGAGACCCAGTACTTC. Combining the CDR3 with reference TRBV7-9 and TRBJ2-5 gives the whole variable domain DTGVSQNPRHKITKRGQNVTFRCDPISEHNRLYWYRQTLGQGPEFLTYFQNEAQLEKSRLLSDRFSAERPKGSFSTLEIQRTEQGDSAMYLCASSPPIRDQETQYFGPGTRLLVL.

V usage is TRBV6-5 and J usage is TRBJ2-3, with 8 bases aligning to TRBD2. In germline, CDR1 is MNHEY, CDR2 SVGAGI. This CDR3 has 16 amino acids. Trimming removed 2 bases from V and 0 bases from J; junction bases left unmatched: 4. The CDR3 DNA is TGTGCCAGCAGTTACCTCACTAGCGGAAGCACAGATACGCAGTATTTT. It translates to CASSYLTSGSTDTQYF.

As for this clone: Other DNA sequences in the sample encode the same CDR3. The V call is TRBV27, the J call TRBJ1-2, with 10 bases aligning to TRBD1. This CDR3 region has 14 residues. Germline V gene sequence: CDR1 MNHEY, CDR2 SMNVEV (reference sequence). The V and J ends lost 6 bases and 5 bases, in that order; junction bases with no gene match: 6. The CDR3 loop is CASSPTGGSYGYTF. The CDR3 nucleotides read TGTGCCAGCAGCCCGACAGGGGGCTCGTATGGCTACACCTTC.

Only one count was recorded for this clone. V is TRBV6-5 and J is TRBJ2-2, with unresolved D. CDR3 length equals 14 residues. The ends were cut back, 6 bases at V and 5 bases at J, with 13 bases in the middle. Per the germline V gene, CDR1 is MNHEY and CDR2 is SVGAGI. DNA of the CDR3: TGTGCCAGCAGCCACCTTCAACTAACCGGGGAGCTGTTTTTT. The encoded protein is CASSHLQLTGELFF.

The gene calls are TRBV28 and TRBJ2-1, with unresolved D. The CDR3 runs to 14 residues. The germline V gene encodes CDR1 MDHEN and CDR2 SYDVKM. Trimming left V 3 bases short and J 8 bases short, with 14 bases between. DNA for the CDR3: TGTGCCAGCAGTTTCTACGGCGTGGTCGATGAGCAGTTCTTC. The encoded protein is CASSFYGVVDEQFF.

This chain links TRBV29-1 with TRBJ2-1, with 7 nucleotides matching TRBD2. V was pared by 3 bases and J by 5 bases, with 16 bases of the junction left unmatched. The germline CDR1 and CDR2 sequences are SQVTM and ANQGSEA. The CDR3 has 17 residues. CDR3 sequence reads: CSVDGSSSGSRDNEQFF. CDR3 coding DNA: TGCAGCGTTGATGGGAGTTCTAGCGGCTCCCGGGACAATGAGCAGTTCTTC.

Here the CDR3 DNA reads TGTGCCAGCAGCGCAGGGACAGGGGTTAGCAATGAGCAGTTCTTC. It encodes CASSAGTGVSNEQFF. The genes are TRBV9 and TRBJ2-1; 10 nucleotides line up with TRBD1. CDR3 size: 15 residues. The germline V gene encodes CDR1 SGDLS and CDR2 YYNGEE. Germline trimming cut 3 bases from V and 6 bases from J; bases unmatched to any gene: 6.

The chain recombines TRBV29-1 with TRBJ2-7; TRBD2 is a possible D gene (6 bases). V was trimmed by 1 base and J by 3 bases, leaving 19 bases between them. The CDR3 consists of 16 residues. Germline assignment: CDR1 SQVTM and CDR2 ANQGSEA. As DNA, the CDR3 is TGCAGCGTTGAAGTAAAAGATGGGGGGTCGGTCTACGAGCAGTACTTC. It yields the protein CSVEVKDGGSVYEQYF.

V and J are TRBV5-1 and TRBJ2-3; D not certain. V was pared by 4 bases and J by 2 bases, with 23 bases between. The CDR3 length is 18 residues. Germline assignment: CDR1 SGHRS and CDR2 YFSETQ. The CDR3 sequence: CASSPKPNSWSATDTQYF. The CDR3 DNA follows: TGCGCCAGCAGCCCCAAACCTAATAGCTGGAGCGCCACAGATACGCAGTATTTT.

This chain connects TRBV29-1 to TRBJ2-5, with 8 bases lining up with TRBD2. The ends lost 3 bases at V and 4 bases at J; junction bases unmatched: 4. This CDR3 region has 13 residues. Germline CDR1 SQVTM, CDR2 ANQGSEA. The CDR3 loop is CSVDLAGGETQYF. CDR3 DNA: TGCAGCGTTGATCTAGCGGGCGGAGAGACCCAGTACTTC. Full variable domain (missing parts from reference TRBV29-1 and TRBJ2-5): SAVISQKPSRDICQRGTSLTIQCQVDSQVTMMFWYRQQPGQSLTLIATANQGSEATYESGFVIDKFPISRPNLTFSTLTVSNMSPEDSSIYLCSVDLAGGETQYFGPGTRLLVL.

The gene calls are TRBV7-9 and TRBJ1-2; maybe TRBD1 (6 bases). Trimming shortened V by 5 bases and J by 8 bases, and 21 bases separated the two germline ends. The CDR3 has 15 amino acids. From germline, CDR1 is SEHNR and CDR2 FQNEAQ (reference sequence). CDR3 in DNA: TGTGCCAGCAGCCTTGCAGGGGAAGGGGTAGGCGGCTACACCTTC. This sequence encodes CASSLAGEGVGGYTF.

This clone was seen a single time. The chain uses TRBV6-4 and TRBJ2-1; 13 bases are a match to TRBD2. CDR1 and CDR2 from the germline V gene are MRHNA and SNTAGT. The V segment lost 3 bases and the J segment 5 bases; nucleotides outside the gene matches: 1. The CDR3 covers 15 residues. The CDR3 protein is CASSELAGGNNEQFF. Written as DNA, the CDR3 is TGTGCCAGCAGTGAACTAGCGGGAGGGAACAATGAGCAGTTCTTC.

This chain links TRBV29-1 with TRBJ2-7; the D is unclear. This CDR3 has 13 amino acids. The V gene lost 4 bases and the J gene lost 1 base, with 11 bases spanning the gap. Germline loops: CDR1 SQVTM, CDR2 ANQGSEA. CDR3 bases: TGCAGCGTTGCTATTGGGGTATCCTACGAGCAGTACTTC. Amino acid sequence: CSVAIGVSYEQYF.